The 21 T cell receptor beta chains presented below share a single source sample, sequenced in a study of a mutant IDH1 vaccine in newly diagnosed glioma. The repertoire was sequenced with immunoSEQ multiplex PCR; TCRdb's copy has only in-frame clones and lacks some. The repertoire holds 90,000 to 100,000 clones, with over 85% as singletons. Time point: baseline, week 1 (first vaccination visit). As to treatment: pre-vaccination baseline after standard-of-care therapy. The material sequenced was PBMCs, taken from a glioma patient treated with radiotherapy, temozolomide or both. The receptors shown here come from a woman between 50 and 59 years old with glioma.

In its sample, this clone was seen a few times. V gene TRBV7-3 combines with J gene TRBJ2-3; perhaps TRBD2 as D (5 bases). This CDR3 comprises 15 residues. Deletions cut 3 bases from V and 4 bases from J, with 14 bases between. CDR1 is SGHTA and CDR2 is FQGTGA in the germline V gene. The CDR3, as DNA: TGTGCCAGCAGCTTGGCCGGAGCCGGGGCAGATACGCAGTATTTT. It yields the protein CASSLAGAGADTQYF.

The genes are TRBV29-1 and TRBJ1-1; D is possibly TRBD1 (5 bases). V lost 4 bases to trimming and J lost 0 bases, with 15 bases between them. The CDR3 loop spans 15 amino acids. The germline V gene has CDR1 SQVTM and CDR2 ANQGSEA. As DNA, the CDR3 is TGCAGCGTTGGGTGGCAGGGCTTCATGAACACTGAAGCTTTCTTT. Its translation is CSVGWQGFMNTEAFF. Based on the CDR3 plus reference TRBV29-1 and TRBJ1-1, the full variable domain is SAVISQKPSRDICQRGTSLTIQCQVDSQVTMMFWYRQQPGQSLTLIATANQGSEATYESGFVIDKFPISRPNLTFSTLTVSNMSPEDSSIYLCSVGWQGFMNTEAFFGQGTRLTVV.

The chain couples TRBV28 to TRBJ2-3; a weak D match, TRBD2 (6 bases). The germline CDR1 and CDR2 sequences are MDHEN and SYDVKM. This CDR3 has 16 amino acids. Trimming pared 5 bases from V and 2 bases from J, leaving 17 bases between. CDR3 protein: CASSPWAGKTTDTQYF. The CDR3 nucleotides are TGTGCCAGCAGTCCATGGGCGGGGAAAACCACAGATACGCAGTATTTT.

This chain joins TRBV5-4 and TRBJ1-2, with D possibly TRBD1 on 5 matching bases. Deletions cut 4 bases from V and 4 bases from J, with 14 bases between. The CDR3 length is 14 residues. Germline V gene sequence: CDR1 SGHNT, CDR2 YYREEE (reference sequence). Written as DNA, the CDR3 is TGTGCCAGCAGCCCGGGACCTCGGGGCTATGGCTACACCTTC. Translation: CASSPGPRGYGYTF.

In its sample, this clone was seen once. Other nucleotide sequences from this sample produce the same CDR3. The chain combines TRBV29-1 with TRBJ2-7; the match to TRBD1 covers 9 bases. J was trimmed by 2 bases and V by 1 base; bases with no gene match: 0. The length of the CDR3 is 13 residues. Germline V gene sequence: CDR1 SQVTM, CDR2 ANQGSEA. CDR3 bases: TGCAGCGTTGAAGGACAGGGGGCCTACGAGCAGTACTTC. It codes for CSVEGQGAYEQYF.

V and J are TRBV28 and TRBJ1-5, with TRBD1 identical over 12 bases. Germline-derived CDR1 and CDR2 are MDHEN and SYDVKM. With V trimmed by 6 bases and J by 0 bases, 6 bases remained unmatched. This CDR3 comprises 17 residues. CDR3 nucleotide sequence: TGTGCCAGCAGGAAAGGGACAGGGGGCTATAGCAATCAGCCCCAGCATTTT. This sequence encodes CASRKGTGGYSNQPQHF. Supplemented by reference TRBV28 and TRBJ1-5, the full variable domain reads DVKVTQSSRYLVKRTGEKVFLECVQDMDHENMFWYRQDPGLGLRLIYFSYDVKMKEKGDIPEGYSVSREKKERFSLILESASTNQTSMYLCASRKGTGGYSNQPQHFGDGTRLSIL.

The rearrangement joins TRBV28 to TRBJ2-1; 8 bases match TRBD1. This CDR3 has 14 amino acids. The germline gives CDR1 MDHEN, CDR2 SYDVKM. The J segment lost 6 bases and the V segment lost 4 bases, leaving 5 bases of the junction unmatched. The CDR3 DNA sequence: TGTGCCAGCAGTTCCGGGACAGGAGGCAATGAGCAGTTCTTC. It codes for CASSSGTGGNEQFF. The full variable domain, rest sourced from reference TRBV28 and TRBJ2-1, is DVKVTQSSRYLVKRTGEKVFLECVQDMDHENMFWYRQDPGLGLRLIYFSYDVKMKEKGDIPEGYSVSREKKERFSLILESASTNQTSMYLCASSSGTGGNEQFFGPGTRLTVL.

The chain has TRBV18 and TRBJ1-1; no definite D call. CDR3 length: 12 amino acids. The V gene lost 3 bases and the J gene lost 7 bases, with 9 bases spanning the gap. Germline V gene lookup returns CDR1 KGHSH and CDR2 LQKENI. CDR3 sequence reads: CASSPKRREAFF. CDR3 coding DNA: TGTGCCAGCTCACCTAAGAGGCGTGAAGCTTTCTTT.

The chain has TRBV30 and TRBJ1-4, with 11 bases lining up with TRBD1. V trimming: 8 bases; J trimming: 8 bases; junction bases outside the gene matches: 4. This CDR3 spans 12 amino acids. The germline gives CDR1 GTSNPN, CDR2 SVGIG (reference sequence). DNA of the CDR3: TGTGCCGGGACAGGGGGAGAGGAAAAACTGTTTTTT. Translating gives CAGTGGEEKLFF. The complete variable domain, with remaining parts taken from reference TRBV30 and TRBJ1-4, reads SQTIHQWPATLVQPVGSPLSLECTVEGTSNPNLYWYRQAAGRGLQLLFYSVGIGQISSEVPQNLSASRPQDRQFILSSKKLLLSDSGFYLCAGTGGEEKLFFGSGTQLSVL.

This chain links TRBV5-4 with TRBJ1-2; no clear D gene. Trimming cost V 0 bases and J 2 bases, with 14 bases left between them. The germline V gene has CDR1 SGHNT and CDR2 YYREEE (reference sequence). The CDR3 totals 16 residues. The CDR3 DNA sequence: TGTGCCAGCAGCTTGGGTCAGACAAATCGGAACTATGGCTACACCTTC. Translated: CASSLGQTNRNYGYTF.

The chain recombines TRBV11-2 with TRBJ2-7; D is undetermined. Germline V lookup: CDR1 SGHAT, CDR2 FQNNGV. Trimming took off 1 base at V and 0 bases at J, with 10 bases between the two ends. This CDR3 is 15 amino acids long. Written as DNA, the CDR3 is TGTGCCAGCAGCTTAGCTACAAGTACCTCCTACGAGCAGTACTTC. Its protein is CASSLATSTSYEQYF.

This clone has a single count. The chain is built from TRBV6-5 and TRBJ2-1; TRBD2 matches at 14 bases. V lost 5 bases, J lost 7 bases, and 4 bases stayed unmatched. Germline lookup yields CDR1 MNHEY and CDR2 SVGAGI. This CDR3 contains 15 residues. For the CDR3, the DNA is TGTGCCAGCAGTCTGGGACTAGCGGGAGTTAATGAGCAGTTCTTC. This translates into CASSLGLAGVNEQFF.

CDR3 region: CASSSQLAGGETQYF. The CDR3 region has the DNA TGCGCCAGCAGCTCCCAACTAGCGGGAGGAGAGACCCAGTACTTC. This chain links TRBV5-1 with TRBJ2-5; TRBD2 matches at 12 bases. CDR1 is SGHRS, CDR2 YFSETQ, per germline. The V segment lost 3 bases and the J segment 4 bases; nucleotides outside the gene matches: 4. The CDR3 sequence is 15 residues long.

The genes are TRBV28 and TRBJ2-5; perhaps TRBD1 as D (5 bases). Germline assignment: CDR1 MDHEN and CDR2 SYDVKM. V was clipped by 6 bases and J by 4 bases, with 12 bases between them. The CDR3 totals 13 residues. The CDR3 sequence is CASSKGSRETQYF. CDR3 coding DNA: TGTGCCAGCAGCAAGGGGTCCCGAGAGACCCAGTACTTC. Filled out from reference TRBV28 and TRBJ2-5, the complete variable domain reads DVKVTQSSRYLVKRTGEKVFLECVQDMDHENMFWYRQDPGLGLRLIYFSYDVKMKEKGDIPEGYSVSREKKERFSLILESASTNQTSMYLCASSKGSRETQYFGPGTRLLVL.

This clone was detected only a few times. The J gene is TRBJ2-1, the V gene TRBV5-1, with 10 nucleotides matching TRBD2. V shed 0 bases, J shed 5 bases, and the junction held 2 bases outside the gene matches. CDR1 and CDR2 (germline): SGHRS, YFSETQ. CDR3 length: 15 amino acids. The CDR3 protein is CASSLGLAGDNEQFF. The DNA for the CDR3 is TGCGCCAGCAGCTTGGGACTAGCGGGCGACAATGAGCAGTTCTTC.

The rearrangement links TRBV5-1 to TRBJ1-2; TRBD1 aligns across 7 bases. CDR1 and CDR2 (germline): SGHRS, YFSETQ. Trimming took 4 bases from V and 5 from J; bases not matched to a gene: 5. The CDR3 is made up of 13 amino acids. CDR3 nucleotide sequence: TGCGCCAGCAGCGATCGGGACAGATATGGCTACACCTTC. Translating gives CASSDRDRYGYTF.

CDR3 nucleotide sequence: TGTGCCAGCAGCGCCGGGACGAGGGATGAAAAACTGTTTTTT. Translation gives CASSAGTRDEKLFF. The chain links TRBV9 to TRBJ1-4, with a tentative D call TRBD1 (5 bases). Trimming shortened V by 3 bases and J by 6 bases, and 12 bases separated the two germline ends. This CDR3 has 14 amino acids. Germline V gene lookup returns CDR1 SGDLS and CDR2 YYNGEE.

The CDR3 bases are TGTGCCAGCAGCTCTGTGAACACTGAAGCTTTCTTT. Translation gives CASSSVNTEAFF. This chain connects TRBV5-4 to TRBJ1-1; D is ambiguous. V lost 3 bases and J lost 0, with 3 bases in between. Per the germline V gene, CDR1 is SGHNT and CDR2 is YYREEE (reference sequence). This CDR3 comprises 12 residues.

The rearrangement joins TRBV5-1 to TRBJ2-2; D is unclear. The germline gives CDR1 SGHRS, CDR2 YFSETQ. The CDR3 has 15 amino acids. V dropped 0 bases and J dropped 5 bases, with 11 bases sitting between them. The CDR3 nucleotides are TGCGCCAGCAGCTTGGCCGAGGTGGGAACCGGGGAGCTGTTTTTT. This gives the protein CASSLAEVGTGELFF. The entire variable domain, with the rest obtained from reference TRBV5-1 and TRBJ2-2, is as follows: KAGVTQTPRYLIKTRGQQVTLSCSPISGHRSVSWYQQTPGQGLQFLFEYFSETQRNKGNFPGRFSGRQFSNSRSEMNVSTLELGDSALYLCASSLAEVGTGELFFGEGSRLTVL.

The CDR3 protein is CSVSGLAGGMGTDTQYF. The CDR3 region has the DNA TGCAGCGTCTCGGGACTAGCGGGAGGGATGGGCACAGATACGCAGTATTTT. This chain joins TRBV29-1 and TRBJ2-3; 16 bases align to TRBD2. V lost 6 bases, J lost 1 base, and 7 bases stayed unmatched. CDR3 length: 17 residues. From germline, CDR1 is SQVTM and CDR2 ANQGSEA.

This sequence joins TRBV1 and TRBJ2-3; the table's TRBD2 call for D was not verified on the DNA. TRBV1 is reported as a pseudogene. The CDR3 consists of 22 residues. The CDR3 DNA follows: TGCACCAGCAGCCTCCCTTTCTCCCACTCTAGCGGGGACTGGCCTATCACAGATACGCAGTATTTT. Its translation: CTSSLPFSHSSGDWPITDTQYF.